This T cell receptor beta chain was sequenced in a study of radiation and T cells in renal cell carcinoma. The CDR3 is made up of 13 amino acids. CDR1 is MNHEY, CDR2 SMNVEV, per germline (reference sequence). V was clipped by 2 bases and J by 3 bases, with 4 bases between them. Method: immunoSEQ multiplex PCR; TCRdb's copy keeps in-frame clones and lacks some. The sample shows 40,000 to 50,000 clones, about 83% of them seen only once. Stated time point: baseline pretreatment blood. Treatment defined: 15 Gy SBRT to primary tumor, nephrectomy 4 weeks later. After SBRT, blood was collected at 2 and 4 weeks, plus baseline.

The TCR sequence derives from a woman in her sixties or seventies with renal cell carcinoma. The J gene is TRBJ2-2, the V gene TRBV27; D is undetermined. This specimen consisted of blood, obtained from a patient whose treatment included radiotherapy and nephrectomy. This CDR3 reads CASSLGYTGELFF. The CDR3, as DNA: TGTGCCAGCAGTTTAGGCTACACCGGGGAGCTGTTTTTT.